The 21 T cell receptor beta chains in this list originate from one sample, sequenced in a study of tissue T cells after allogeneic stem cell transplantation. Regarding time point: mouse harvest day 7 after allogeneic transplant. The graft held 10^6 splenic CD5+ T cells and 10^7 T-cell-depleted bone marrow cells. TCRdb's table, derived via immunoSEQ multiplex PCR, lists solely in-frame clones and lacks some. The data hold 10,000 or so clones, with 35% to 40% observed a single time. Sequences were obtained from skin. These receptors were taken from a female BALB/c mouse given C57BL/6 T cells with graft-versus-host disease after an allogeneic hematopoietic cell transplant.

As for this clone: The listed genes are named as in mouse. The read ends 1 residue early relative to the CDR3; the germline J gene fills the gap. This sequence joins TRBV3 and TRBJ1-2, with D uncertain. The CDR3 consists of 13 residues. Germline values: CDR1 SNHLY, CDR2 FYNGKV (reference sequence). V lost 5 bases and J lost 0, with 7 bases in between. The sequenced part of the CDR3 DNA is TGTGCCAGCAGCCCCCAAGCAAACTCCGACTACACC. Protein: CASSPQANSDYT. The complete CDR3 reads CASSPQANSDYTF.

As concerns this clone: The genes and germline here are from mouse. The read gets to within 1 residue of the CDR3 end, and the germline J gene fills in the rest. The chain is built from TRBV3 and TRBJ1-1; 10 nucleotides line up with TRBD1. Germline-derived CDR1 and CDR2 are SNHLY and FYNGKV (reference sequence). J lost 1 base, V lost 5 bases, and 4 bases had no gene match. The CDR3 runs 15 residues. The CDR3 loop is CASSPDRGRNTEVFF. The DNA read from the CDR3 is TGTGCCAGCAGCCCCGACAGGGGGCGAAACACAGAAGTCTTC.

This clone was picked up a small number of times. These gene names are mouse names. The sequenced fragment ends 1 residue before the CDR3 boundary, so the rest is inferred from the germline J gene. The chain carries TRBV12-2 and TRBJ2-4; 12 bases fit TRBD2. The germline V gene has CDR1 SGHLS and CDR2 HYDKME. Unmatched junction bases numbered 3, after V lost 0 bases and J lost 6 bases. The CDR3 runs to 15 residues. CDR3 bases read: TGTGCCAGCTCTCTCGTTGGACTGGGGGGGAACACCTTGTAC. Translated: CASSLVGLGGNTLY. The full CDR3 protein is CASSLVGLGGNTLYF.

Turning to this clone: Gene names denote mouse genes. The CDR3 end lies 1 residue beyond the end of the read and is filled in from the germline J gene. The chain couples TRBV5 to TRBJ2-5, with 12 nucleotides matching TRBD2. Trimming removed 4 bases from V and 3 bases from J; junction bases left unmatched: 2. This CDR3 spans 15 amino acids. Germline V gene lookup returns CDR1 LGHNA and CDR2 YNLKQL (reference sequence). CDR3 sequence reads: CASSLGLGGQDTQYF. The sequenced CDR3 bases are TGTGCCAGCAGCCTCGGACTGGGGGGGCAAGACACCCAGTAC.

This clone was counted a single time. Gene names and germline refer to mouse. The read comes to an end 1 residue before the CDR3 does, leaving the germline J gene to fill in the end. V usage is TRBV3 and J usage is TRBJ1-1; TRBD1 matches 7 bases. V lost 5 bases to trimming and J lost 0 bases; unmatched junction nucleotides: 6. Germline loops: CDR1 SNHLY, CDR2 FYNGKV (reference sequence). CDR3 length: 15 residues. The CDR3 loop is CASSPWGTANTEVFF. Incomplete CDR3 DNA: TGTGCCAGCAGCCCTTGGGGGACAGCAAACACAGAAGTCTTC. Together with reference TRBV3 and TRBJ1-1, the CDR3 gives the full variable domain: GPKVLQIPSHQIIDMGQMVTLNCDPVSNHLYFYWYKQILGQQMEFLVNFYNGKVMEKSKLFKDQFSVERPDGSYFTLKIQPTALEDSAVYFCASSPWGTANTEVFFGKGTRLTVV.

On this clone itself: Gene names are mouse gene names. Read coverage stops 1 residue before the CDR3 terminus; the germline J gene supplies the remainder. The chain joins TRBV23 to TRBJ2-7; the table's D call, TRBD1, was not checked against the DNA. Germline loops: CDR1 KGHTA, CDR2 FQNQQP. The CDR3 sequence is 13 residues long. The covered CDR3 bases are TGCTCCAGCAGTCGGACAGGGGGAGATGAACAGTAC. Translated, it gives CSSSRTGGDEQY. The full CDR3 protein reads CSSSRTGGDEQYF.

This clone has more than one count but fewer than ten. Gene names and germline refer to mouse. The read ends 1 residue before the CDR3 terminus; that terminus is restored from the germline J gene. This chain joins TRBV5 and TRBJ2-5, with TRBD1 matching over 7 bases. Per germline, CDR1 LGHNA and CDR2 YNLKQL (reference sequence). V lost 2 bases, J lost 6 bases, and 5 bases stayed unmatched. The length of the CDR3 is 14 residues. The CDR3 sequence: CASSQYRGRDTQYF. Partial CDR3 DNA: TGTGCCAGCAGCCAATACAGGGGACGGGACACCCAGTAC.

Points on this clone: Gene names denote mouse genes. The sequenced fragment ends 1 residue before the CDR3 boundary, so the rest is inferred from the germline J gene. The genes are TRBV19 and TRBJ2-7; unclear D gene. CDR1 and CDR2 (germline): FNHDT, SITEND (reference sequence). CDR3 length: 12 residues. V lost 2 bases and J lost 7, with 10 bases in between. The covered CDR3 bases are TGTGCCAGCAGTATGCGAGGATACGAACAGTAC. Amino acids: CASSMRGYEQY. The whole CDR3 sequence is CASSMRGYEQYF. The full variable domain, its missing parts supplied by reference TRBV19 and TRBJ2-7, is GGIITQTPKFLIGQEGQKLTLKCQQNFNHDTMYWYRQDSGKGLRLIYYSITENDLQKGDLSEGYDASREKKSSFSLTVTSAQKNEMAVFLCASSMRGYEQYFGPGTRLTVL.

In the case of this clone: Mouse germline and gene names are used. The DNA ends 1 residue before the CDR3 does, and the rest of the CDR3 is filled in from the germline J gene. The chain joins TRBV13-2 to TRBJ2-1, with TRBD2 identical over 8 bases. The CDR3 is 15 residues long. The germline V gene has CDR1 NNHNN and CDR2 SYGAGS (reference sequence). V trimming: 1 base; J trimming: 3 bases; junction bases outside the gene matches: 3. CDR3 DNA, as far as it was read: TGTGCCAGCGGTGATTCGGACTGGGTCTATGCTGAGCAGTTC. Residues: CASGDSDWVYAEQF. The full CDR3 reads CASGDSDWVYAEQFF.

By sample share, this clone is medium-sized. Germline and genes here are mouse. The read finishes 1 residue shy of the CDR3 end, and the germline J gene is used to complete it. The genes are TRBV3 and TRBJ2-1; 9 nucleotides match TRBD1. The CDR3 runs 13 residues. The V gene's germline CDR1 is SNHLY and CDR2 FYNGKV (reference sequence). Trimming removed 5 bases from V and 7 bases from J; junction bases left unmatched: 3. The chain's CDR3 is CASSRQGGAEQFF. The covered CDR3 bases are TGTGCCAGCAGCCGACAGGGGGGAGCTGAGCAGTTC. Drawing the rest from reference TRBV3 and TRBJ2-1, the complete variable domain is GPKVLQIPSHQIIDMGQMVTLNCDPVSNHLYFYWYKQILGQQMEFLVNFYNGKVMEKSKLFKDQFSVERPDGSYFTLKIQPTALEDSAVYFCASSRQGGAEQFFGPGTRLTVL.

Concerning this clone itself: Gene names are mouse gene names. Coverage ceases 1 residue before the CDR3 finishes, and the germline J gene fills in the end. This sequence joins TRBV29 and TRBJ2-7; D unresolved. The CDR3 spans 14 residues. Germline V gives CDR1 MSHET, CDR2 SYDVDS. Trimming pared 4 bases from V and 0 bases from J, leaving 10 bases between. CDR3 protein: CASSSRQSSYEQYF. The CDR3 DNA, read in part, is TGTGCTAGCAGTTCCCGACAAAGCTCCTATGAACAGTAC.

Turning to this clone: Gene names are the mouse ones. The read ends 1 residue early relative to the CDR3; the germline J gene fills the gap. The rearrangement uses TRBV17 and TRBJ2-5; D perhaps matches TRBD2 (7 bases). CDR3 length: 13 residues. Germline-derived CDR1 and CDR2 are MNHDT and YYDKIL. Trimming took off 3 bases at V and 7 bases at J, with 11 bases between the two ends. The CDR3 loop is CASSSGGRNTQYF. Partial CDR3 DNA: TGTGCTAGCAGTAGTGGGGGGCGCAACACCCAGTAC.

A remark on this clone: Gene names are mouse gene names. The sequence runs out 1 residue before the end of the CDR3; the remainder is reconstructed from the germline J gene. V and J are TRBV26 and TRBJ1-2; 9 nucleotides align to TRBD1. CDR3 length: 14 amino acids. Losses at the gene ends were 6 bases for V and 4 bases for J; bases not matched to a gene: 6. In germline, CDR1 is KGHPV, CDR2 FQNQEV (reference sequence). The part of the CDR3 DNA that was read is TGTGCCAGCAGGATACAGGGGGCGGGCTCCGACTACACC. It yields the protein CASRIQGAGSDYT. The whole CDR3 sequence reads CASRIQGAGSDYTF. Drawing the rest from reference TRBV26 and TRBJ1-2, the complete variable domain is NSKVIQTPRYLVKGQGQKAKMRCIPEKGHPVVFWYQQNKNNEFKFLINFQNQEVLQQIDMTEKRFSAECPSNSPCSLEIQSSEAGDSALYLCASRIQGAGSDYTFGSGTRLLVI.

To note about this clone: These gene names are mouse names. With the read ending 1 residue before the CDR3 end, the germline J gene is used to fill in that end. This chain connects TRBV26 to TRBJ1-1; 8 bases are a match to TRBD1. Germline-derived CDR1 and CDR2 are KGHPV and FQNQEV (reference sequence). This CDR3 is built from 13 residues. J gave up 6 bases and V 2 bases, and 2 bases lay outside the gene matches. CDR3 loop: CASSLNRGAEVFF. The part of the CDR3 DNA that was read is TGTGCCAGCAGTCTGAACAGGGGGGCAGAAGTCTTC. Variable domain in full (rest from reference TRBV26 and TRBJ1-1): NSKVIQTPRYLVKGQGQKAKMRCIPEKGHPVVFWYQQNKNNEFKFLINFQNQEVLQQIDMTEKRFSAECPSNSPCSLEIQSSEAGDSALYLCASSLNRGAEVFFGKGTRLTVV.

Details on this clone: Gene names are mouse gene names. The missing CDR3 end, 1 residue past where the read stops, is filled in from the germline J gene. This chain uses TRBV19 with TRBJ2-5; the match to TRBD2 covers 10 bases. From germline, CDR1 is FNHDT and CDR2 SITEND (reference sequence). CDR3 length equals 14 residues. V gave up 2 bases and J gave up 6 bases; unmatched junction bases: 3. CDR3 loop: CASSITWGGDTQYF. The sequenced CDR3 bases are TGTGCCAGCAGTATTACCTGGGGGGGCGACACCCAGTAC.

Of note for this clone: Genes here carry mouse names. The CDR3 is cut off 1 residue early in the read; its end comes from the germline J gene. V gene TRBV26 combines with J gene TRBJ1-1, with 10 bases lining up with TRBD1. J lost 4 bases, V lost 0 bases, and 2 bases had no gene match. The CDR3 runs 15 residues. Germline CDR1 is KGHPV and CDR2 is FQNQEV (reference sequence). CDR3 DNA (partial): TGTGCCAGCAGTCTGTCGTGGACAGGGGGCACAGAAGTCTTC. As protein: CASSLSWTGGTEVF. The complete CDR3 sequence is CASSLSWTGGTEVFF.

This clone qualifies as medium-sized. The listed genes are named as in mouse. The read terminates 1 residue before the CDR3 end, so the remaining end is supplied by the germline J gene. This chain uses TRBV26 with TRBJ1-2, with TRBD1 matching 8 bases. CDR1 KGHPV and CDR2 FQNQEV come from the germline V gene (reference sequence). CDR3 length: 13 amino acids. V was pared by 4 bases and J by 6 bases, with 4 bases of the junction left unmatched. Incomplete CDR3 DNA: TGTGCCAGCAGTCCTCAGGGGGCCGCCGACTACACC. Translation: CASSPQGAADYT. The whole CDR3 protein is CASSPQGAADYTF.

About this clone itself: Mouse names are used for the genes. CDR3 region: CASSPLGGYAETLYF. The DNA read from the CDR3 is TGTGCCAGCAGTCCACTGGGGGGATATGCAGAAACGCTGTAT. V is TRBV26 and J is TRBJ2-3; 9 bases are a match to TRBD2. The read ends 1 residue shy of where the CDR3 ends; the end is completed using the germline J gene. The V gene's germline CDR1 is KGHPV and CDR2 FQNQEV (reference sequence). The CDR3 is 15 amino acids. After removal of 4 bases from V and 2 bases from J, the junction contained 4 bases not matched to a gene.

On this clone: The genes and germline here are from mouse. CDR3 loop: CTCSAPGGARDTQYF. CDR3 DNA (partial): TGCACCTGCAGTGCCCCTGGGGGGGCGCGAGACACCCAGTAC. The chain carries TRBV1 and TRBJ2-5; 10 nucleotides agree with TRBD2. The read finishes 1 residue shy of the CDR3 end, and the germline J gene is used to complete it. Germline values: CDR1 NSQYPW, CDR2 LRSPGD (reference sequence). This CDR3 is built from 15 residues. V trimming: 3 bases; J trimming: 5 bases; junction bases outside the gene matches: 5.

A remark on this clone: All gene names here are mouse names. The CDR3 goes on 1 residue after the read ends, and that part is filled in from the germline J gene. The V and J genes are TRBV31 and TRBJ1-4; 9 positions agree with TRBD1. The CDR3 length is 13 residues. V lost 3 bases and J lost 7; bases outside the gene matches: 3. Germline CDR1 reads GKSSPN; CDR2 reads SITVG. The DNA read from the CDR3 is TGTGCCTGGAGGGACAGGGGTCCCGAAAGATTATTT. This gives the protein CAWRDRGPERLF. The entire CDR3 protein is CAWRDRGPERLFF.

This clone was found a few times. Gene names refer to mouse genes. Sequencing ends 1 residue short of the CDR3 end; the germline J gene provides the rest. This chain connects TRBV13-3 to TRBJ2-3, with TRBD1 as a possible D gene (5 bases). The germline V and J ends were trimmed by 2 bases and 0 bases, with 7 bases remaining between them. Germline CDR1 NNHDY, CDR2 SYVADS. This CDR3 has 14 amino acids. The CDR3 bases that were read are TGTGCCAGCAGTGAGGCAGGGAGTGCAGAAACGCTGTAT. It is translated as CASSEAGSAETLY. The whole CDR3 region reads CASSEAGSAETLYF.